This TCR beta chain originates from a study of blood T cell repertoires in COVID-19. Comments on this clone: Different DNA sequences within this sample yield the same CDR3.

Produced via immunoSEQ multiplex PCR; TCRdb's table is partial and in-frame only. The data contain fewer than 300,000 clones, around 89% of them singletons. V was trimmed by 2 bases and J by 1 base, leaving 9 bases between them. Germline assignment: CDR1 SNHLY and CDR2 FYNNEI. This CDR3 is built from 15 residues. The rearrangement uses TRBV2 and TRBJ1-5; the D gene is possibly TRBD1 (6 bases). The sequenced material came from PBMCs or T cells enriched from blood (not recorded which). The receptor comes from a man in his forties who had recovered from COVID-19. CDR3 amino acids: CASSEQGLSNQPQHF. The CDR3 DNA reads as TGTGCCAGCAGTGAACAGGGGCTCAGCAATCAGCCCCAGCATTTT.